The sequence of this T cell receptor beta chain was determined in a study of monozygotic twins with inflammatory bowel disease. Study-level points and caveats: Different subtypes (of T cells) could not be told apart from one another.

This CDR3 is 19 amino acids long. CDR1 and CDR2 from the germline V gene are LNHDA and SQIVND (reference sequence). In preparing each TCR library, 3,000 to 4,500 ng of total RNA was used. TCRdb reprocessed the 5' RACE reads and keeps a single row for each CDR3 protein, giving no DNA. The ten top clones account for 2.5% to 3%, within a sample of about 380,000 distinct CDR3 sequences. Comment on this clonotype: As yet, its antigen is unknown.

Specimen: blood. This chain joins TRBV19 and TRBJ2-1; the TRBD1 assignment by TCRdb is unverifiable without DNA. The receptor comes from a human donor with ulcerative colitis or Crohn's disease, or a healthy co-twin of an affected twin (not recorded which). The CDR3 loop is CASRNPGQGVQSSYNEQFF.